This T cell receptor beta chain was recovered during a study of blood T cells in healthy people across ages. Findings and caveats of the study: Age showed a roughly linear inverse relationship with TCR beta diversity per million T cells. A conclusive naive versus antigen-experienced comparison was prevented by the unsorted PBMCs.

Worth noting for this clonotype: Its specificity is not known.

In terms of origin and age, donors were healthy Caucasian individuals from Russia aged about 6 to 90. CDR3 length equals 15 residues. V dropped 8 bases and J dropped 0 bases, with 14 bases sitting between them. Germline CDR1 is SNHLY and CDR2 is FYNNEI. The second PCR ran 7 to 11 cycles with a sample-barcoded 5' primer and J-beta primers. TCRdb used MiXCR to reprocess the 5' RACE reads, holding one entry per CDR3 protein. The table records 750,000 to 1,000,000 distinct CDR3 sequences, about 29% of them present only once. The same sample was also studied in work on T cells of mothers and their children. That paper states: Within related and unrelated pairs, thymic selection shapes TCR recombination output in a similar way.

Material for sequencing was blood. This TCR derives from a woman aged 40 to 50 in good health. The chain recombines TRBV2 with TRBJ1-5; tentative D call: TRBD1 (5 bases). The CDR3 DNA reads TGTGCCAGCGGCGCCAGGGTCCTTAGCAATCAGCCCCAGCATTTT. This translates into CASGARVLSNQPQHF.